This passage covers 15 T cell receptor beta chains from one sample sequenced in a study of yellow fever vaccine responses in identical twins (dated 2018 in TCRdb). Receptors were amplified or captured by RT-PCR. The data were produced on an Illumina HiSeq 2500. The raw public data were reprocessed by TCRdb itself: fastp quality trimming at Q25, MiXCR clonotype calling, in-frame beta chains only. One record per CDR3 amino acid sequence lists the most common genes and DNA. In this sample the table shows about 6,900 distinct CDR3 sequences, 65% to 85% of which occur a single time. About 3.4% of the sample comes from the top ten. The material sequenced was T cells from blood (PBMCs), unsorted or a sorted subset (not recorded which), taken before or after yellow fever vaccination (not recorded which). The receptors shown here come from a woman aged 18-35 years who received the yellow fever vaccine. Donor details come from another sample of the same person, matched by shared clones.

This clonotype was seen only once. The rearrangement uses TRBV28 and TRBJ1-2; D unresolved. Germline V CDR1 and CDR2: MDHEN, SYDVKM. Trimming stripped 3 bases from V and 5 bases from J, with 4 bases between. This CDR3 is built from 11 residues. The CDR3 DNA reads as TGTGCCAGCAGTTTCGAGTATGGCTACACCTTC. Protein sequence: CASSFEYGYTF.

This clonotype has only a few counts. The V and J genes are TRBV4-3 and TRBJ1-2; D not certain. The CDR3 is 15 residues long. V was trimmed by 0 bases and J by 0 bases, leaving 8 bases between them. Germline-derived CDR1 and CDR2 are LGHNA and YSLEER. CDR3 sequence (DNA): TGCGCCAGCAGCCAAGAAGTAACAGCTAACTATGGCTACACCTTC. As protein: CASSQEVTANYGYTF.

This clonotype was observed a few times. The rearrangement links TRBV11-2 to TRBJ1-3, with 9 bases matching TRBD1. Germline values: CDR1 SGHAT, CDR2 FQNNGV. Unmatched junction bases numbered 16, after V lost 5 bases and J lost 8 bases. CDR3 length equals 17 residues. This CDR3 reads CASSPKGPRDRVDTIYF. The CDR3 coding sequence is TGTGCCAGCAGCCCCAAGGGGCCCCGGGACAGGGTAGACACCATATATTTT.

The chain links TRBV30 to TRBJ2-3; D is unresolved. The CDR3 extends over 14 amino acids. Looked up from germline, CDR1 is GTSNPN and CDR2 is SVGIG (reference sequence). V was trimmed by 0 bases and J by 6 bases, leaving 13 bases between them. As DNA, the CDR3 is TGTGCCTGGAGTGTAGTCGACGGAGCGGATACGCAGTATTTT. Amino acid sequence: CAWSVVDGADTQYF. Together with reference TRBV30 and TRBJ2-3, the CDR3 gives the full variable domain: SQTIHQWPATLVQPVGSPLSLECTVEGTSNPNLYWYRQAAGRGLQLLFYSVGIGQISSEVPQNLSASRPQDRQFILSSKKLLLSDSGFYLCAWSVVDGADTQYFGPGTRLTVL.

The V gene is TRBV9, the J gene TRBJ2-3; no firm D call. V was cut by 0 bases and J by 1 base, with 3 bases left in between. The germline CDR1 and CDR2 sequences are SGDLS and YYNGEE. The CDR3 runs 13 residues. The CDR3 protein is CASSVGGTDTQYF. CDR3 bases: TGTGCCAGCAGCGTAGGAGGCACAGATACGCAGTATTTT.

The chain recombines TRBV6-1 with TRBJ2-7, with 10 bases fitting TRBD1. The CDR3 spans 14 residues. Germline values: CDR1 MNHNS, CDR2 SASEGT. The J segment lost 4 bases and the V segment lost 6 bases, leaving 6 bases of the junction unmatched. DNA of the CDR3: TGTGCCAGCAGAAACCGGGACAGGGGTTACGAGCAGTACTTC. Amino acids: CASRNRDRGYEQYF.

As DNA, the CDR3 is TGTGCCAGCAGCTTGCTAGCGAGAAAGAATGAGCAGTTCTTC. Its translation: CASSLLARKNEQFF. The chain joins TRBV5-6 to TRBJ2-1, with TRBD2 as a possible D gene (6 bases). The germline V and J ends were trimmed by 1 base and 7 bases, with 12 bases remaining between them. The germline CDR1 and CDR2 sequences are SGHDT and YYEEEE. The CDR3 consists of 14 residues.

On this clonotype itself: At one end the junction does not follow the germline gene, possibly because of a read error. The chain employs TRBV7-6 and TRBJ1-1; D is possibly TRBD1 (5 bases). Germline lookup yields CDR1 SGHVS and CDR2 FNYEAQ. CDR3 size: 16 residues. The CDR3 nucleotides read TGTGCCAGCAGCTTAGCGCTGGGGCAGTTGAACACTGAAGCTTCCTTT. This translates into CASSLALGQLNTEASF.

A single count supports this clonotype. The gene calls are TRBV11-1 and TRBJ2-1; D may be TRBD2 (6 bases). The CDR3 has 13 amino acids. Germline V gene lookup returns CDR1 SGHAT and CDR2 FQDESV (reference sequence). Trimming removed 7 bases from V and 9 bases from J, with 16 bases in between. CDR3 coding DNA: TGTGCCAGCACCCAGTCGGCTAGCGCTGAGCAGTTCTTC. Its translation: CASTQSASAEQFF.

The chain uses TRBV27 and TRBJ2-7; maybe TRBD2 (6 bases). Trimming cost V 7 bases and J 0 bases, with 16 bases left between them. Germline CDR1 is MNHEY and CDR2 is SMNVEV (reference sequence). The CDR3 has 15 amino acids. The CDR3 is CASKTEGRSSYEQYF. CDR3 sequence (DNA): TGTGCCAGCAAAACCGAGGGGAGGAGCTCCTACGAGCAGTACTTC.

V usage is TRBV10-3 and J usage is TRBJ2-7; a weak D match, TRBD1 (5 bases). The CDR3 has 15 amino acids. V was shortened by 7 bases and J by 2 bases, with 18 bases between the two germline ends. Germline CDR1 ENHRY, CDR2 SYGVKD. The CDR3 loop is CAINPDSRSPYEQYF. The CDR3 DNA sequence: TGTGCCATCAACCCCGACAGCCGATCCCCCTACGAGCAGTACTTC.

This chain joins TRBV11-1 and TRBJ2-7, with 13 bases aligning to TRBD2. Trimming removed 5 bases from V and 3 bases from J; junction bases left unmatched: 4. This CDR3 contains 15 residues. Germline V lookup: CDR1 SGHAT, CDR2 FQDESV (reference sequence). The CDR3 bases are TGTGCCAGCAGCGGACTAGCGGGAGACAGCTACGAGCAGTACTTC. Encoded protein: CASSGLAGDSYEQYF.

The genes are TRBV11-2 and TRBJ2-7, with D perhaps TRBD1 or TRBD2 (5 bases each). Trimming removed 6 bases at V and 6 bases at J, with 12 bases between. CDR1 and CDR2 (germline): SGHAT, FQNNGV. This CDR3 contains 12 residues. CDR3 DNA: TGTGCCAGCAGTTCTTCTGGGGGCGAGCAGTACTTC. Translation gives CASSSSGGEQYF.

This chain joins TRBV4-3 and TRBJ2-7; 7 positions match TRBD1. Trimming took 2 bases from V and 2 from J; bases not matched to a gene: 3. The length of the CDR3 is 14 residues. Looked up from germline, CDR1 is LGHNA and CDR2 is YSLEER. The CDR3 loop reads CASSQRTGPYEQYF. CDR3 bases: TGCGCCAGCAGCCAACGGACAGGTCCCTACGAGCAGTACTTC.

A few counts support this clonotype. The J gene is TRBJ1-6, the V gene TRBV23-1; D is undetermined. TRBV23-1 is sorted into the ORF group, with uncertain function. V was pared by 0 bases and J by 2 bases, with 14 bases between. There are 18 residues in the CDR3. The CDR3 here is CASSQSPGFGPYNSPLHF. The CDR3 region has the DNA TGCGCCAGCAGTCAATCCCCGGGGTTTGGCCCCTATAATTCACCCCTCCACTTT.